The present entry profiles one T cell receptor beta chain with its context. In the study's own analysis: Nucleated cell counts were estimated from reference gene primer amplification. The repertoire was sequenced with immunoSEQ multiplex PCR; TCRdb's copy has only in-frame clones and lacks some. From that table come the V and J calls and clone size; the DNA was used to work out D and trimming. The sample carries approximately 250,000 clones, around 88% recorded once. The data are from a study of blood T cell repertoires in COVID-19. In the study overall: Acute-phase and convalescent COVID-19 samples originated in the United States, Italy and Spain. PBMCs, B-cell-depleted T cells, or T cells provided the cDNA or gDNA that made up the material.

Per the germline V gene, CDR1 is SNHLY and CDR2 is FYNNEI. The CDR3 is 15 residues long. The V end lost 3 bases, the J end lost 2 bases, and 11 bases lay between the germline ends. Specimen: peripheral blood. The V gene is TRBV2, the J gene TRBJ1-3; tentative D call: TRBD1 (5 bases). The sequence derives from a man younger than 45 with active or convalescent COVID-19. The CDR3 reads CASSDLPGAGNTIYF. For the CDR3, the DNA is TGTGCCAGCAGTGATCTACCGGGGGCTGGAAACACCATATATTTT.